These 17 T cell receptor beta chains were sequenced from one sample in a study of molecular identifiers for immune sequencing clone quantification. Each CDR3 protein is one row after TCRdb ran MiXCR on the PCR reads. Among fewer than 350,000 distinct CDR3 sequences listed, roughly a quarter were seen once. Sequenced material: naive CD8+ T cells from blood, with Jurkat cell RNA spiked in. The sample's subset: FACS-sorted CD8+CD4-CCR7+CD45RA+ naive T cells. All receptors come from a human donor in good health. Some libraries in this study had Jurkat cell RNA spiked in.

This clonotype was found a few times. The CDR3 DNA sequence: TGTGCCAGCAGTCGGACTAGCGGGATACACACCGGGGAGCTGTTTTTT. Its translation: CASSRTSGIHTGELFF. This sequence joins TRBV2 and TRBJ2-2, with 12 bases aligning to TRBD2. Germline CDR1 reads SNHLY; CDR2 reads FYNNEI. The CDR3 loop spans 16 amino acids. V was clipped by 5 bases and J by 3 bases; unmatched bases: 4.

This clonotype was seen many times. The CDR3 loop is CASSQAKTENTEAFF. CDR3 bases: TGTGCCAGCAGCCAAGCCAAGACAGAGAACACTGAAGCTTTCTTT. This rearrangement joins TRBV7-9 to TRBJ1-1; TRBD1 might be the D (5 bases). Trimming cost V 5 bases and J 1 base, with 14 bases left between them. Germline values: CDR1 SEHNR, CDR2 FQNEAQ (reference sequence). The CDR3 runs 15 residues.

Concerning this clonotype itself: A junction end diverges from the germline sequence, so it may reflect a read error. V usage is TRBV10-3 and J usage is TRBJ1-1; no reliable D call. CDR3 size: 11 residues. The germline V gene has CDR1 ENHRY and CDR2 SYGVKD. In DNA, the CDR3 is TGTGCCATCAGTGAGAGAGCTGAAGCTATCTTT. Its translation is CAISERAEAIF.

This clonotype was observed a few times. The limits of the CDR3 on the DNA are not certain, so only TCRdb's listed CDR3 is given. V gene TRBV30 combines with J gene TRBJ1-1. CDR1 is GTSNPN and CDR2 is SVGIG in the germline V gene (reference sequence). The CDR3 length equals 12 residues, ends included. The CDR3: CAWSLGTGEAFF.

The chain combines TRBV29-1 with TRBJ1-2; D remains unclear. CDR1 and CDR2 (germline): SQVTM, ANQGSEA. The V end lost 1 base, the J end lost 1 base, and 10 bases lay between the germline ends. This CDR3 region has 14 residues. The CDR3 nucleotides read TGCAGCGTTGAAGTGCCACAGTTTAACTATGGCTACACCTTC. Translating it yields CSVEVPQFNYGYTF.

This clonotype occurred many times. V gene TRBV28 combines with J gene TRBJ1-2; 12 nucleotides match TRBD1. V dropped 5 bases and J dropped 10; count of bases not matched to a gene: 8. CDR3 length: 14 amino acids. CDR1 and CDR2 from the germline V gene are MDHEN and SYDVKM. In DNA form, the CDR3 reads TGTGCCAGCAGTGGGGGGACAGGGGGCTTGACCTACACCTTC. The encoded protein is CASSGGTGGLTYTF.

J is TRBJ1-1 and V is TRBV12-5; D perhaps matches TRBD1 (5 bases). Germline V gene sequence: CDR1 LGHNT, CDR2 FRNRAP. The CDR3 has 15 residues. Trimming removed 6 bases from V and 4 bases from J, with 18 bases in between. The CDR3 sequence is CASGKDVGDGTEAFF. In DNA form, the CDR3 reads TGTGCTAGTGGCAAAGACGTTGGGGACGGCACTGAAGCTTTCTTT.

This clonotype has a handful of counts. The CDR3 spells CASSLQTGYGTEAFF. In nucleotides, the CDR3 is TGTGCCAGCAGTTTACAGACAGGGTATGGCACTGAAGCTTTCTTT. The gene calls are TRBV27 and TRBJ1-1, with 7 bases lining up with TRBD1. The CDR3 has 15 residues. The V gene end was trimmed by 2 bases and the J gene end by 4 bases; junction bases not matched to a gene: 7. Looked up from germline, CDR1 is MNHEY and CDR2 is SMNVEV (reference sequence).

Points on this clonotype: The junction differs from germline at one of its ends, possibly a read error. This chain links TRBV2 with TRBJ1-5; no definite D call. The CDR3 consists of 17 residues. In germline, CDR1 is SNHLY, CDR2 FYNNEI. CDR3 residues: CASSDPQSDYSNQPRHF. Here the CDR3 DNA reads TGTGCCAGCAGTGACCCCCAGAGTGATTATAGCAATCAGCCCCGGCATTTT.

This clonotype was detected ten times or more. The chain joins TRBV5-1 to TRBJ1-4; D might be TRBD1 (5 bases). V lost 1 base to trimming and J lost 4 bases, with 20 bases between them. Germline CDR1 reads SGHRS; CDR2 reads YFSETQ. CDR3 length: 18 residues. This chain's CDR3 is CASSLTGTPGVVNEKLFF. CDR3 nucleotide sequence: TGCGCCAGCAGCTTGACCGGGACCCCAGGAGTGGTTAATGAAAAACTGTTTTTT.

This clonotype was counted a few times. The rearrangement uses TRBV11-2 and TRBJ2-5; D perhaps matches TRBD2 (5 bases). V dropped 0 bases and J dropped 0 bases, with 11 bases sitting between them. The CDR3 is 16 amino acids. Germline values: CDR1 SGHAT, CDR2 FQNNGV. The CDR3 is CASSLDWTGYQETQYF. In nucleotides, the CDR3 is TGTGCCAGCAGCTTAGATTGGACGGGGTACCAAGAGACCCAGTACTTC. Based on the CDR3 plus reference TRBV11-2 and TRBJ2-5, the full variable domain is EAGVAQSPRYKIIEKRQSVAFWCNPISGHATLYWYQQILGQGPKLLIQFQNNGVVDDSQLPKDRFSAERLKGVDSTLKIQPAKLEDSAVYLCASSLDWTGYQETQYFGPGTRLLVL.

This clonotype was seen ten or more times. The J gene is TRBJ1-1, the V gene TRBV9, with D perhaps TRBD1 (6 bases). The V end was cut by 3 bases, the J end by 3 bases, with 18 bases between. CDR3 length: 16 amino acids. Germline assignment: CDR1 SGDLS and CDR2 YYNGEE. CDR3 sequence reads: CASSGRGGLSDTEAFF. The CDR3 nucleotides read TGTGCCAGCAGCGGACGGGGGGGCCTGTCCGACACTGAAGCTTTCTTT.

This clonotype appeared a few times. The chain uses TRBV7-2 and TRBJ2-1; 7 bases agree with TRBD2. Germline CDR1 SGHTA, CDR2 FQGNSA. Trimming at V came to 1 base and at J to 3 bases, leaving 0 bases not matched to a gene. This CDR3 has 14 residues. Here the CDR3 DNA reads TGTGCCAGCAGCTTAGGGACTAGCTACAATGAGCAGTTCTTC. It yields the protein CASSLGTSYNEQFF.

The rearrangement uses TRBV9 and TRBJ1-4; D not certain. This CDR3 has 15 residues. The V gene's germline CDR1 is SGDLS and CDR2 YYNGEE. Trimming cost V 0 bases and J 8 bases, with 14 bases left between them. This chain's CDR3 is CASSVDESLREKLFF. CDR3 nucleotide sequence: TGTGCCAGCAGCGTAGATGAGAGTCTCAGGGAAAAACTGTTTTTT.

This clonotype was detected a few times. This chain uses TRBV2 with TRBJ1-2; 10 bases map to TRBD1. The V gene's germline CDR1 is SNHLY and CDR2 FYNNEI. V shed 6 bases, J shed 3 bases, and the junction held 4 bases outside the gene matches. The CDR3 runs to 14 residues. CDR3 sequence reads: CASRPGTGDYGYTF. The DNA of the CDR3 is TGTGCCAGCAGGCCCGGGACAGGGGACTATGGCTACACCTTC.

The chain carries TRBV12-3 or TRBV12-4 and TRBJ2-3, with D uncertain. V shed 4 bases and J shed 8 bases, with 16 bases lying between them. This CDR3 has 14 residues. DNA of the CDR3: TGTGCCAGCAGTTCTCCACCTGAGGCACCTACGCAGTATTTT. Protein sequence: CASSSPPEAPTQYF.

The rearrangement uses TRBV7-2 and TRBJ2-1, with 11 bases aligning to TRBD2. Germline V gene sequence: CDR1 SGHTA, CDR2 FQGNSA. Trimming at V came to 3 bases and at J to 2 bases, leaving 0 bases not matched to a gene. The CDR3 loop spans 15 amino acids. Here the CDR3 reads CASSFSGRAYNEQFF. CDR3 coding DNA: TGTGCCAGCAGCTTTAGCGGGAGGGCCTACAATGAGCAGTTCTTC.